The clone carrying this TCR beta chain was counted between two and nine times. Its specificity is unknown. This record belongs to a study of beta chain features in type 1 diabetes. Study details: Investigators examined around 110 million sorted cells across all samples.

V dropped 3 bases and J dropped 10; count of bases not matched to a gene: 7. Germline values: CDR1 SGHTA, CDR2 FQGNSA. This CDR3 region has 14 residues. General study points: PCR could preferentially amplify shorter templates, alike in patients and controls. Moderate but significant shortening of TCRB CDR3s was recorded in all four CD4+ subsets from Type 1 diabetes patients. More deletions and fewer insertions at VDJ junctions were seen in type 1 diabetes patients. The question left open here concerned HLA type influencing TCRB rearrangement.

The isolated RNA, all of it, was reverse transcribed, so expressed TCRB transcripts were what got sequenced. Here immunoSEQ multiplex PCR was the method, and the copy in TCRdb shows in-frame clones only, minus some. The table has some 370,000 clones, about 10% seen once; the top ten hold about 0.6%. The specimen sequenced was central memory CD4+ T cells from blood. J is TRBJ2-7 and V is TRBV7-2; 12 bases are shared with TRBD2. This receptor was taken from a man in his thirties or forties with type 1 diabetes. The CDR3 loop reads CASSLAGLAGTQYF. CDR3 DNA sequence: TGTGCCAGCAGCTTGGCTGGACTAGCGGGAACTCAGTACTTC.